This T cell receptor (beta chain) was recorded in a study of T cells after yellow fever vaccination (dated 2019 in TCRdb). With regard to the full study: Libraries from fractions with low cell numbers were prepared with the SMART-Seq v4 Ultra Low Input RNA kit. To track T-cell clones before and after primary and booster YFV17D yellow fever vaccination, bulk TCR alpha and beta repertoires were sequenced longitudinally. The cohort comprised two healthy male donors, one aged 18 to 30 and one aged 30 to 40 years. Bulk PBMC replicates and cell subsets were isolated from blood drawn at multiple timepoints before and after both primary and secondary immunization. Findings and caveats that apply to the study as a whole: After the booster, most of the clones that had expanded following primary vaccination were detected again (roughly 96% of CD4 and around 88% of CD8), which suggests that memory was broadly maintained. Because abundant contaminating clonotypes from the bulk population could be contained in FACS-sorted repertoires, computational filtering was required. The study included only a couple of donors, which limits how far the findings can be generalized. Compared with the primary T-cell response, the secondary T-cell response was faster but weaker, reaching its peak on day 5 rather than on day 15. A small fraction of clonotypes showed up in both the CD4 and CD8 compartments, probably as a result of convergent recombination.

TCR cDNA was synthesized by 5'RACE template switching, through which a universal primer site and unique molecular identifiers were introduced. Priming for cDNA synthesis came from both the TCR alpha and TCR beta constant segments. Library amplification involved two PCR steps, and the second step added sample barcodes and sequencing adapters. Sequencing of libraries was done on Illumina HiSeq 2500 (2x100 bp) or NovaSeq (2x150 bp). Regarding the original processing steps: Reads were demultiplexed and collapsed into UMI consensus sequences with MIGEC, and V(D)J alignment was performed with MiXCR. Clonotypes responding to the vaccine were identified with edgeR on replicate PBMC samples, with the criteria of FDR below 0.01 and a log2 fold change above 5 up to day 15. Each bulk clonotype received a CD4 or CD8 identity based on whether the sequenced CD4 or CD8 repertoire contained that clonotype at higher abundance. TCRdb applied fastp at Q25 and MiXCR to the public reads, then kept only in-frame beta chains. Here each entry gathers all rows of one CDR3 protein and keeps the most common genes and DNA. TCRdb's processing, not the authors' own work, is the source of the V and J calls. The sample records approximately 580,000 distinct CDR3 sequences, about a sixth of which are singletons. The ten largest clonotypes hold 17% of the sample.

A distance of 8 bases separates the germline ends of V and J, which lose 8 bases and 0 bases respectively. CDR1 is given as SNHLY and CDR2 as FYNNEI, both from the germline V gene. Including cysteine and phenylalanine, the CDR3 has 12 amino acids. Just CDR3 DNA is preserved here, 36 bases in frame from base 1. In the paper's terms, the treatment or condition label means: live attenuated yellow fever vaccine strain. At each blood-draw timepoint, two biological replicates of bulk PBMCs were collected. A standard Ficoll-Paque protocol was used to isolate PBMCs from peripheral blood. RNA was extracted with TriZol from bulk PBMCs, CD4 and CD8 fractions, and dextramer-positive and dextramer-negative fractions. A word on this clonotype: It has no known antigen specificity. No base qualities exist here, and no much larger clone lies one base off it.

The receptor was isolated from a man younger than 35 who received the YFV17D yellow fever vaccine. The material was PBMCs, obtained roughly 5 days after the first yellow fever vaccination. The chain was built from TRBV2 and TRBJ2-7; a weak D assignment points to TRBD1 (5 bases agree). The DNA reads TGTGCCAGCCAGGACAACTCCTACGAGCAGTACTTC. This sequence encodes CASQDNSYEQYF.